This T cell receptor beta chain was recorded in a study of T-cell memory formation after mild COVID-19. Study-wide points: Some clones that responded were present in memory (sampled pre-infection), which suggests cross-reactive memory joined. A second wave of clones peaked on day 37, and their SARS-CoV-2 specificity went unconfirmed. The CD4+ clones that contracted clustered mainly within CM and EM, and the CD8+ clones concentrated in EMRA. Clones that shrank (day 15 to 85) were balanced CD4/CD8, whereas later expanders leaned CD4+.

Trimming stripped 2 bases from V and 0 bases from J, with 12 bases between. The CDR3 extends over 15 amino acids. Per germline, CDR1 DFQATT and CDR2 SNEGSKA (reference sequence). TCRdb passed the 5' RACE reads through MiXCR, listing each CDR3 protein once. The sample carries approximately 490,000 distinct CDR3 sequences, around 20% recorded once. About this clonotype: The antigen remains unidentified.

J is TRBJ2-3 and V is TRBV20-1; the D gene is possibly TRBD2 (6 bases). The TCR sequence derives from an adult woman who had mild COVID-19 (a few samples of this study predate the infection). Cell type and time point are not known. Input material: PBMCs or a T cell subset sorted from them (not recorded which). The CDR3 bases are TGCAGTGCTAGAACGGGGACTTCTAGCACAGATACGCAGTATTTT. Translating it yields CSARTGTSSTDTQYF.